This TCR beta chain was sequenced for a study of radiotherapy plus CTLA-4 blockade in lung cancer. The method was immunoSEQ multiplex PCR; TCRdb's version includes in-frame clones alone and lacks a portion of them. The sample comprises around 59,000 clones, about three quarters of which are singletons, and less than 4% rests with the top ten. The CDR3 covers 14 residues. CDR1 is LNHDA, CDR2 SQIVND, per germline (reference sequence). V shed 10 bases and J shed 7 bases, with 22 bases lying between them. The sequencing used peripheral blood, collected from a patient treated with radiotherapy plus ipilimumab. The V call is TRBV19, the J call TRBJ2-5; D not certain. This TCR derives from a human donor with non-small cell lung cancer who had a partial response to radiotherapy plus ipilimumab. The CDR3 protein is CATRAEQIAGTQYF. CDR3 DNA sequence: TGTGCCACTCGAGCAGAACAGATCGCAGGGACCCAGTACTTC.